This T cell receptor beta chain comes out of a study of post-analysis software for immune sequencing data. The study, taken as a whole, reports: In patients, TRBV5-6, TRBV5-1 and TRBV20-1 belonged to five TRBV segments found more frequently than in controls. Same-batch samples co-clustered strongly by F measure. Multiple sclerosis patients showed significantly lower normalized Chao1 diversity than controls did.

The library was made from cDNA and included unique molecular identifiers. MiXCR was run by TCRdb on the PCR reads, yielding one entry per CDR3 protein. The sample lists 600,000 to 700,000 distinct CDR3 sequences; 59% were seen once. This CDR3 is built from 14 residues. Germline loops: CDR1 SGHRS, CDR2 YFSETQ. With V trimmed by 4 bases and J by 1 base, 0 bases remained unmatched. This clonotype has ten or more counts. Its antigen is unknown. The sequenced sample was blood. The receptor was isolated from a girl aged 2 to 9 with multiple sclerosis. The V call is TRBV5-1, the J call TRBJ2-7, with TRBD2 identical over 12 bases. CDR3 protein: CASSLAGGSYEQYF. DNA for the CDR3: TGCGCCAGCAGCCTAGCGGGAGGGTCCTACGAGCAGTACTTC.